The clone carrying this T cell receptor beta chain was observed many times. The sample belongs to a study of regulatory T cells in long-lasting Graves disease. iRepertoire HTBI primers and Arm-PCR of CDR3 regions built TCR beta libraries. TCRdb reprocessed the multiplex PCR reads with MiXCR, giving one entry per CDR3 protein. The table includes about 440,000 distinct CDR3 sequences, more than 12% detected once. Time point in this sample: newly diagnosed GD, antithyroid drugs for less than 3 months. PBMC-derived RNA was used for the TCR library. V was clipped by 6 bases and J by 4 bases; unmatched bases: 6. This CDR3 contains 15 residues. The sample was also reused in another study, on T cells in Graves' hyperthyroidism and ophthalmopathy. As that report states: A model using 13 V-J features told ophthalmopathy apart from stable hyperthyroidism.

This specimen was peripheral blood mononuclear cells (PBMCs), taken at new diagnosis, from a patient treated with antithyroid drugs. The rearrangement uses TRBV12-3 or TRBV12-4 and TRBJ2-3, with TRBD1 matching over 11 bases. This sequence was found in a woman aged 25 to 39 with Graves disease. The CDR3 here is CASSPGTGGSDTQYF. CDR3 coding DNA: TGTGCCAGCAGCCCCGGGACAGGGGGGTCAGATACGCAGTATTTT.